The 15 T cell receptor beta chains below come from one sample, sequenced in a study of T cell clones after liver transplantation. Sequencing was performed with immunoSEQ multiplex PCR; in TCRdb, only in-frame clones are kept and a portion is missing. The data show some 61,000 clones, approximately 77% seen once. The starting material was CD4+ T cells from blood, obtained at the 22-month timepoint. These receptors all come from a human patient who received a liver transplant. Some of the T cells may derive from the graft donor.

The chain combines TRBV4-1 with TRBJ1-2; possible D gene TRBD1, 5 bases. Trimming shortened V by 1 base and J by 0 bases, and 12 bases separated the two germline ends. Germline CDR1 MGHRA, CDR2 YSYEKL. This CDR3 is built from 16 residues. CDR3 region: CASSQGDFTANYGYTF. CDR3 nucleotides: TGCGCCAGCAGCCAAGGGGACTTTACCGCTAACTATGGCTACACCTTC.

The genes are TRBV29-1 and TRBJ1-1; the D is unclear. V gave up 6 bases and J gave up 1 base, with 15 bases separating them. The CDR3 extends over 14 amino acids. Germline V CDR1 and CDR2: SQVTM, ANQGSEA. CDR3 nucleotides: TGCAGCGTCTCCGACGGTAGAGGGAACACTGAAGCTTTCTTT. As protein: CSVSDGRGNTEAFF.

The CDR3, as DNA: TGTGCCAGCAGCTTGGCGACAGTTGGCTCTGGAAACACCATATATTTT. Translated: CASSLATVGSGNTIYF. This chain links TRBV5-4 with TRBJ1-3; D is perhaps TRBD1 (5 bases). Germline V gene data show CDR1 as SGHNT and CDR2 as YYREEE (reference sequence). V was clipped by 0 bases and J by 0 bases, with 10 bases between them. CDR3 length: 16 residues.

The gene calls are TRBV11-3 and TRBJ2-1; D is perhaps TRBD2 (5 bases). V shed 5 bases and J shed 8 bases, with 22 bases lying between them. This CDR3 region has 16 residues. Per germline, CDR1 SGHNT and CDR2 YENEEA. In nucleotides, the CDR3 is TGTGCCAGCAGCGAGGGTCCCCTCGTCGGGGTACATGAGCAGTTCTTC. It yields the protein CASSEGPLVGVHEQFF.

V usage is TRBV10-1 and J usage is TRBJ2-2; perhaps TRBD1 as D (5 bases). Deletions cut 2 bases from V and 2 bases from J, with 6 bases between. The length of the CDR3 is 14 residues. CDR1 and CDR2 (germline): WNHNN, SYGVQD (reference sequence). The CDR3 DNA reads as TGCGCCAGCAGTGAGACAGGCAACACCGGGGAGCTGTTTTTT. This sequence encodes CASSETGNTGELFF.

CDR3 amino acids: CASSLEGTGGGARNEQFF. CDR3 in DNA: TGTGCCAGCAGCTTAGAGGGAACAGGCGGGGGGGCAAGGAATGAGCAGTTCTTC. V and J are TRBV11-2 and TRBJ2-1, with 9 bases lining up with TRBD2. V lost 0 bases to trimming and J lost 7 bases; unmatched junction nucleotides: 13. Germline loops: CDR1 SGHAT, CDR2 FQNNGV. The CDR3 totals 18 residues.

The rearrangement joins TRBV9 to TRBJ2-7; the match to TRBD1 covers 7 bases. V was clipped by 7 bases and J by 3 bases; unmatched bases: 4. The germline V gene has CDR1 SGDLS and CDR2 YYNGEE. The CDR3 loop spans 12 amino acids. The CDR3 protein is CASGTASYEQYF. CDR3 nucleotides: TGTGCCAGCGGGACAGCCAGCTACGAGCAGTACTTC.

This clone came up a few times. The V call is TRBV28, the J call TRBJ1-6; D call uncertain. Trimming took 1 base from V and 12 from J, leaving 7 bases between them. The CDR3 contains 12 residues. CDR1 is MDHEN and CDR2 is SYDVKM in the germline V gene. The CDR3 DNA reads as TGTGCCAGCAGTTTATCTGGGGTACCCCTCCACTTT. Amino acids: CASSLSGVPLHF.

V and J are TRBV7-9 and TRBJ2-3; 8 nucleotides line up with TRBD1. Losses at the gene ends were 6 bases for V and 8 bases for J; bases not matched to a gene: 4. This CDR3 spans 12 amino acids. From germline, CDR1 is SEHNR and CDR2 FQNEAQ (reference sequence). CDR3 nucleotide sequence: TGTGCCAGCAGGAAAACAGGGGGTACGCAGTATTTT. This gives the protein CASRKTGGTQYF. The whole variable domain, filled in from reference TRBV7-9 and TRBJ2-3, reads DTGVSQNPRHKITKRGQNVTFRCDPISEHNRLYWYRQTLGQGPEFLTYFQNEAQLEKSRLLSDRFSAERPKGSFSTLEIQRTEQGDSAMYLCASRKTGGTQYFGPGTRLTVL.

This clone came up once. This sequence joins TRBV28 and TRBJ2-1; 8 bases map to TRBD2. Germline assignment: CDR1 MDHEN and CDR2 SYDVKM. The CDR3 runs 18 residues. V dropped 2 bases and J dropped 7; count of bases not matched to a gene: 16. Here the CDR3 reads CASSLDGWRSGMANEQFF. The CDR3 coding sequence is TGTGCCAGCAGTTTAGACGGTTGGCGTAGCGGGATGGCTAATGAGCAGTTCTTC. The full variable domain, with the rest looked up from reference TRBV28 and TRBJ2-1, is DVKVTQSSRYLVKRTGEKVFLECVQDMDHENMFWYRQDPGLGLRLIYFSYDVKMKEKGDIPEGYSVSREKKERFSLILESASTNQTSMYLCASSLDGWRSGMANEQFFGPGTRLTVL.

The chain is built from TRBV15 and TRBJ2-7; D might be TRBD2 (5 bases). CDR1 and CDR2 (germline): LNHNV, YYDKDF (reference sequence). The V end was cut by 5 bases, the J end by 0 bases, with 14 bases between. This CDR3 is built from 15 residues. The CDR3 DNA is TGTGCCACCAGCCCAGGACGGAGGAGCTCCTACGAGCAGTACTTC. This sequence encodes CATSPGRRSSYEQYF.

This clone is categorized as medium-sized. V usage is TRBV6-1 and J usage is TRBJ2-7, with 8 bases matching TRBD1. Trimming cost V 7 bases and J 7 bases; bases outside gene matches: 9. CDR3 length equals 13 residues. The germline gives CDR1 MNHNS, CDR2 SASEGT. CDR3 sequence: CASTLDRVVEQYF. In DNA form, the CDR3 reads TGTGCCAGCACACTGGACAGGGTTGTAGAGCAGTACTTC.

This sequence joins TRBV27 and TRBJ2-2, with D tentatively TRBD1 (5 bases). The V gene lost 5 bases and the J gene lost 4 bases, with 17 bases spanning the gap. This CDR3 is built from 16 residues. Germline loops: CDR1 MNHEY, CDR2 SMNVEV (reference sequence). CDR3 bases: TGTGCCAGCAGTCCGGGCAGGGAAAGGGCCACCGGGGAGCTGTTTTTT. Protein sequence: CASSPGRERATGELFF.

V usage is TRBV2 and J usage is TRBJ1-1; 8 bases match TRBD1. V shed 7 bases and J 1 base; nucleotides not matched to a gene: 11. CDR3 length: 16 residues. CDR1 is SNHLY and CDR2 is FYNNEI in the germline V gene. CDR3 in DNA: TGTGCCAGCAACTTACAGGGGGGCAGGTCGAACACTGAAGCTTTCTTT. Its translation is CASNLQGGRSNTEAFF.

This clone was recorded once. J is TRBJ2-1 and V is TRBV10-1, with 10 positions matching TRBD2. The length of the CDR3 is 17 residues. The V and J ends lost 3 bases and 7 bases, in that order; junction bases with no gene match: 12. The germline V gene encodes CDR1 WNHNN and CDR2 SYGVQD (reference sequence). The CDR3 loop reads CASSEDPQAGGRNEQFF. CDR3 DNA sequence: TGCGCCAGCAGTGAAGACCCCCAAGCGGGGGGGCGAAATGAGCAGTTCTTC.